This TCR beta chain is drawn from a study of T cell responses to AZD1222 COVID-19 vaccine. Study observations and caveats: White British donors predominated, females outnumbered males, and clonal diversity was possibly underestimated.

Profiling relied on immunoSEQ multiplex PCR, and the TCRdb table lists in-frame clones only, not all of them. The sample shows 120,000 or so clones, 80% to 90% of them seen only once. The CDR3 has 13 amino acids. Per the germline V gene, CDR1 is ENHRY and CDR2 is SYGVKD. V shed 4 bases and J shed 3 bases, with 10 bases lying between them. As concerns this clone: The antigen is unknown.

This TCR came from an adult in good health. This chain joins TRBV10-3 and TRBJ2-7; the D gene is possibly TRBD1 (6 bases). The starting material was peripheral blood, obtained on day 0 of AZD1222 vaccination. Here the CDR3 DNA reads TGTGCCATCAGTGTCCCGGACAGCTACGAGCAGTACTTC. Its protein product is CAISVPDSYEQYF.